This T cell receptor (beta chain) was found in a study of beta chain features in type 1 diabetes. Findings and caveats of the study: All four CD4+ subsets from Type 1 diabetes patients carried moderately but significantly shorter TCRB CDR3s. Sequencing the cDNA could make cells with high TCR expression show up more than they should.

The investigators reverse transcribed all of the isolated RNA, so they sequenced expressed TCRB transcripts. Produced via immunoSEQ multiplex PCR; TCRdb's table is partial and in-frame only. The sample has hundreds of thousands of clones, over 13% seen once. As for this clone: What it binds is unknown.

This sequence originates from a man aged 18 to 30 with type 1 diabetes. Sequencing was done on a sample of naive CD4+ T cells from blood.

CDR3 nucleotide sequence: TGTGCCAGCAGCGTGAACAATGGCTACACCTTC. This translates into CASSVNNGYTF. The chain couples TRBV9 to TRBJ1-2; D not certain. The CDR3 length is 11 residues. The germline CDR1 and CDR2 sequences are SGDLS and YYNGEE. The V gene lost 2 bases and the J gene lost 6 bases, with 5 bases spanning the gap.